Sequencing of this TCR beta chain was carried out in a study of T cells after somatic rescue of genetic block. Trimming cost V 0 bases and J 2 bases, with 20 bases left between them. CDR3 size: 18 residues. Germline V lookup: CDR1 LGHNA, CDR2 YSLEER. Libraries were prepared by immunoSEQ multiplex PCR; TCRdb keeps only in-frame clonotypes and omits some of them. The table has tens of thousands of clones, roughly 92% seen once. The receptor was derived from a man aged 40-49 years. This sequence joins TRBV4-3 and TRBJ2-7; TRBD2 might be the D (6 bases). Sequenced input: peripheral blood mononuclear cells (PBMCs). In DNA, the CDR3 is TGCGCCAGCAGCCAAGATAGGTTGGTCGGAGGGTGGCCCTACGAGCAGTACTTC. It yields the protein CASSQDRLVGGWPYEQYF.